Many counts were recorded for the clone carrying this TCR beta chain. Its antigen is not identified. These data come from a study of T-cell reconstitution after alpha-beta-depleted transplantation in children. Points from the study as a whole: Approximately two months post-transplant, alpha-beta T cells reportedly originated from several hundred expanded graft clones. Newly made T cells mostly supplied T-cell counts and diversity one year after transplant. Surviving recipient T cells and intrathymic progenitors accounted for some patients' high TCRbeta diversity at day 60.

There are 13 residues in the CDR3. Germline V gene data show CDR1 as SQVTM and CDR2 as ANQGSEA. V shed 8 bases and J shed 1 base, with 11 bases lying between them. The TCRbeta library was prepared with unique molecular identifiers. From the PCR reads, TCRdb called clonotypes with MiXCR, one entry per CDR3 protein. The sample has 450,000 to 600,000 distinct CDR3 sequences, about an eighth seen once; the top ten hold approximately 2%. The sample was PBMCs, mostly from graft donor cells, taken 360 days after TCRalphabeta/CD19-depleted stem cell transplant. The receptor's source is a male patient under 18 who had a stem cell transplant for acute myeloid leukemia, so the T cells may come from the graft donor. The chain has TRBV29-1 and TRBJ2-2; D gene ambiguous. The CDR3: CSFNYLNTGELFF. CDR3 DNA sequence: TGCAGCTTTAACTACCTGAACACCGGGGAGCTGTTTTTT.